Detailed here is one T cell receptor beta chain. The sample originates from a study of blood T cell repertoires in COVID-19. At the level of the study: Acute-phase and convalescent COVID-19 samples originated in the United States, Italy and Spain.

Clinical history as reported by participants underpinned cohort assignment. Among Cohort 3 donors, those recovered had two negative PCRs, clearance, or symptom resolution. Germline V CDR1 and CDR2: SGHKS, YYEKEE (reference sequence). V lost 3 bases and J 4 bases, leaving 13 bases between the germline ends. The CDR3 runs 14 residues. The protocol was immunoSEQ multiplex PCR, while the TCRdb copy is restricted to in-frame clones and leaves out a portion. The repertoire has fewer than 350,000 clones, approximately 85% of them found once; the top ten carry about 2%. The V and J genes are TRBV5-5 and TRBJ1-2, with D uncertain. This TCR came from a man aged 25-45 years who had recovered from COVID-19. Sequenced sample: PBMCs or T cells enriched from blood (not recorded which). Here the CDR3 DNA reads TGTGCCAGCAGCTCAAGCGACGGTCCCTATGGCTACACCTTC. Encoded protein: CASSSSDGPYGYTF.